These T cell receptor beta chains were read from a single sample in a study of PD-1 blockade in classical Hodgkin lymphoma. Assay: immunoSEQ multiplex PCR; the TCRdb copy retains only in-frame clones and omits some. The sample records 75,000 to 95,000 clones, over 80% being singletons. This specimen consisted of peripheral blood mononuclear cells (PBMCs), obtained before the fourth cycle of nivolumab. Receptor source: a human donor with classical Hodgkin lymphoma. The CDR3 runs from the conserved cysteine through the conserved F or W. D genes are given only for firm matches. Expanded clones get a size class; other rows say once, few or many, or leave the size out.

TRBV2	TRBD1	TRBJ2-5	NA	TGTGCCATCCTGCCGGGACAGGGTAACCAAGAGACCCAGTACTTC	CAILPGQGNQETQYF
TRBV11-2	NA	TRBJ2-3	NA	TGTGCCAGCAGCTTAGAACATAGCGCCGGGACGCAGTATTTT	CASSLEHSAGTQYF
TRBV18	TRBD2	TRBJ2-2	NA	TGTGCCAGCTCCCCGGGAGGGCCTACGTTCCGGGAGCTGTTTTTT	CASSPGGPTFRELFF
TRBV10-3	TRBD2	TRBJ2-3	NA	TGTGCCATCAGCCAGACTAGCGGGAGCCCAGATACGCAGTATTTT	CAISQTSGSPDTQYF
TRBV30	NA	TRBJ1-2	NA	TGTGCCCGGAGTGGCCGGGATCAGGCGGGTGGCTACACCTTC	CARSGRDQAGGYTF
TRBV7-9	NA	TRBJ1-2	NA	TGTGCCAGCAGCCCCGATCCGTGGATGAAAGGCTACACCTTC	CASSPDPWMKGYTF
TRBV28	TRBD2	TRBJ2-5	NA	TGTGCCAGCAGCCGGACTAGCGGGAGGGCCGGGGAGACCCAGTACTTC	CASSRTSGRAGETQYF
TRBV6-4	TRBD1	TRBJ2-2	NA	TGTGCCAGCAGCCCCCGACAGGGTGGCACCGGGGAGCTGTTTTTT	CASSPRQGGTGELFF
TRBV5-1	NA	TRBJ1-6	NA	TGCGCCAGCAGCATTACGGAGAATAATTCACCCCTCCACTTT	CASSITENNSPLHF
TRBV5-1	TRBD2	TRBJ2-7	once	TGCGCCAGCAGCTTGTTCCTAGCGGGAACGGGGGCCTACGAGCAGTACTTC	CASSLFLAGTGAYEQYF
TRBV29-1	NA	TRBJ1-5	NA	TGCAGCGTTGAAGAGGGCTCTAGCAATCAGCCCCAGCATTTT	CSVEEGSSNQPQHF
TRBV30	NA	TRBJ1-2	NA	TGTGCCTGGAGGGGGGGGTTTAACTATGGCTACACCTTC	CAWRGGFNYGYTF
TRBV5-6	NA	TRBJ2-7	NA	TGTGCCAGCAGCTTGGAACCAGCCCGAACCTACGAGCAGTACTTC	CASSLEPARTYEQYF
TRBV28	NA	TRBJ2-3	NA	TGTGCCAGCAGACTCCACGGGGCCCGAGGGCAGTATTTT	CASRLHGARGQYF
TRBV29-1	TRBD1	TRBJ1-2	NA	TGCAGCGGAGGGACAGGCAGTAACTATGGCTACACCTTC	CSGGTGSNYGYTF
TRBV5-4	NA	TRBJ2-3	NA	TGTGCCAGCCGCGCTGGTGCTTTCCCAGATACGCAGTATTTT	CASRAGAFPDTQYF
TRBV19	NA	TRBJ2-5	NA	TGTGCCAGTAGCTCGGGATTTACCCCAGAGACCCAGTACTTC	CASSSGFTPETQYF
TRBV4-2	TRBD1	TRBJ1-5	NA	TGTGCCAGCAGCCGGGACAGTGATCAGCCCCAGCATTTT	CASSRDSDQPQHF
TRBV6-5	NA	TRBJ2-2	NA	TGTGCCAGCAGTCCTTGGGTGAGCACCGGGGAGCTGTTTTTT	CASSPWVSTGELFF
TRBV2	NA	TRBJ2-5	many	TGTGCCAGCAGTGATGTCAGCCAAGAGACCCAGTACTTC	CASSDVSQETQYF
TRBV5-1	NA	TRBJ2-1	NA	TGCGCCAGCGGAGAGTTGGGCAATGAGCAGTTCTTC	CASGELGNEQFF
TRBV7-9	NA	TRBJ2-1	NA	TGTGCCAGCAGCCCCGGACTCAGCTCCTACAATGAGCAGTTCTTC	CASSPGLSSYNEQFF
TRBV4-2	NA	TRBJ2-1	NA	TGTGCCAGCAGCCAAGATCCCCAAGGTCCTGAGCAGTTCTTC	CASSQDPQGPEQFF
TRBV10-3	TRBD1	TRBJ1-2	NA	TGTGCCATCAGTGAGTCGTTACAGGGGACCTATGGCTACACCTTC	CAISESLQGTYGYTF
TRBV10-3	TRBD2	TRBJ2-7	NA	TGTGCCACGGGGGGACTAGAGGGAAGCGAGCAGTACTTC	CATGGLEGSEQYF
TRBV5-1	NA	TRBJ1-1	NA	TGCGCCAGCAGCTTGTATCCGGGCAGCACTGAAGCTTTCTTT	CASSLYPGSTEAFF
TRBV5-4	NA	TRBJ1-2	NA	TGTGCCAGCAGCTTACAGGGTTCTAGTGGCTACACCTTC	CASSLQGSSGYTF
TRBV11-2	NA	TRBJ1-1	NA	TGTGCCAGCAGCTTGTTCACTGAAGCTTTCTTT	CASSLFTEAFF
TRBV5-1	NA	TRBJ1-1	NA	TGCGCCAGCAGCCGGACAGTGAACACTGAAGCTTTCTTT	CASSRTVNTEAFF
TRBV6-5	TRBD2	TRBJ2-2	NA	TGTGCCAGCAGTCTACCGACTAGCGGTGCCAGGGAGCTGTTTTTT	CASSLPTSGARELFF
TRBV6-1	NA	TRBJ1-5	NA	TGTGCCAGCAGTGAAGGTCGGTACAATCAGCCCCAGCATTTT	CASSEGRYNQPQHF
TRBV27	NA	TRBJ1-2	NA	TGTGCCAGCAGTTTAGGGGGACCCAGCGGCTACACCTTC	CASSLGGPSGYTF
TRBV7-3	NA	TRBJ2-5	NA	TGTGCCAGCAGCTTAATAGGGTCGGAGACCCAGTACTTC	CASSLIGSETQYF
TRBV19	TRBD2	TRBJ2-3	NA	TGTGCCAGTAGCAGACCGGGACTAGCGGGAGGGCGGGCCACAGATACGCAGTATTTT	CASSRPGLAGGRATDTQYF
TRBV5-6	NA	TRBJ2-1	few	TGTGCCAGCAGCTACCCAGCGGGCAATGAGCAGTTCTTC	CASSYPAGNEQFF
TRBV4-3	NA	TRBJ1-2	NA	TGCGCCAGCAGCCACCTGACAGAGGGGTCTAACTATGGCTACACCTTC	CASSHLTEGSNYGYTF
TRBV7-9	NA	TRBJ2-7	few	TGTGCCAGCACCCACCGGGACGGCCCCTACGAGCAGTACTTC	CASTHRDGPYEQYF
TRBV6-5	TRBD1	TRBJ1-5	NA	TGTGCCAGCAGTTCGACAGGGGGTGGCAATCAGCCCCAGCATTTT	CASSSTGGGNQPQHF
TRBV7-8	NA	TRBJ2-5	NA	TGTGCCAGCAGTTTGGGCTTACAAGAGACCCAGTACTTC	CASSLGLQETQYF